The 27 T cell receptor beta chains presented below share a single source sample, sequenced in a study of T cells in Graves' hyperthyroidism and ophthalmopathy. RNA transcripts served as the template for amplifying TCR beta CDR3 regions. The TCR CDR3 first-round RT-PCR relied on the HTBI primer set. TCRdb recomputed calls from the multiplex PCR reads with MiXCR, one row per CDR3 protein. The data contain approximately 200,000 distinct CDR3 sequences, 15% to 20% of them seen just once; the ten biggest clones take up 44%. Input material: blood. All receptors derive from a man aged 35 to 55 with Graves' hyperthyroidism.

This clonotype appeared many times. The CDR3 spells CASSVRDGSYNEQFF. DNA for the CDR3: TGTGCCAGCAGCGTCCGGGACGGATCCTACAATGAGCAGTTCTTC. This chain uses TRBV11-2 with TRBJ2-1, with D perhaps given as TRBD1 or TRBD2 (5 bases each). This CDR3 contains 15 residues. Germline V lookup: CDR1 SGHAT, CDR2 FQNNGV. The V and J ends lost 5 bases and 1 base respectively, with 12 bases between them.

The CDR3 sequence: CATSSPLGGGDTEAFF. The CDR3 nucleotides read TGTGCCACCAGCAGCCCATTAGGGGGGGGTGACACTGAAGCTTTCTTT. The chain uses TRBV15 and TRBJ1-1; D possibly corresponds to TRBD1 (6 bases). Germline CDR1 and CDR2: LNHNV and YYDKDF (reference sequence). V gave up 3 bases and J gave up 3 bases, with 17 bases separating them. This CDR3 comprises 16 residues.

V is TRBV28 and J is TRBJ1-5; 7 bases are shared with TRBD1. The J call could be wrong; TRBJ2-3 is a better fit for the DNA end. Germline-derived CDR1 and CDR2 are MDHEN and SYDVKM. The CDR3 loop spans 15 amino acids. The CDR3 region is CASSRWTGLNQPQYF. The DNA of the CDR3 is TGTGCCAGCAGCCGTTGGACAGGATTGAATCAGCCCCAGTATTTT.

The J gene is TRBJ2-2, the V gene TRBV20-1; 7 bases are a match to TRBD2. CDR3 length equals 14 residues. Germline assignment: CDR1 DFQATT and CDR2 SNEGSKA (reference sequence). The trim removed 6 bases at V and 5 bases at J, leaving 9 bases unmatched. CDR3 DNA: TGCAGTGCCGCTTCGGGGGAGGGGACCGGGGAGCTGTTTTTT. It is translated as CSAASGEGTGELFF.

The rearrangement uses TRBV6-2 or TRBV6-3 and TRBJ2-7, with D unresolved. V was cut by 0 bases and J by 3 bases, with 12 bases left in between. The V gene's germline CDR1 is MNHEY and CDR2 SVGEGT. The CDR3 has 15 residues. CDR3 nucleotides: TGTGCCAGCAGTTACTCGTTAGGTCCTGGCTACGAGCAGTACTTC. Translated: CASSYSLGPGYEQYF.

Only a few counts were recorded for this clonotype. This chain uses TRBV24-1 with TRBJ1-1, with D possibly being TRBD1 (5 bases). This CDR3 comprises 13 residues. The germline gives CDR1 KGHDR, CDR2 SFDVKD. V was clipped by 3 bases and J by 4 bases, with 8 bases between them. The DNA of the CDR3 is TGTGCCACCAGTGATGGCGGGGCCACTGAAGCTTTCTTT. Protein sequence: CATSDGGATEAFF.

A word on this clonotype: One end of the junction is discordant with germline, which a read error may explain. The chain carries TRBV7-7 and TRBJ2-5; D is perhaps TRBD1 (5 bases). Germline lookup yields CDR1 SSHAT and CDR2 FNYEAQ (reference sequence). This CDR3 has 15 amino acids. CDR3 sequence: CASSLNQGSQETQYF. In nucleotides, the CDR3 is TGTGCTAGCAGCTTAAATCAGGGATCACAAGAGACCCAGTACTTC.

This clonotype has at least ten counts. V is TRBV7-2 and J is TRBJ2-3; D may be TRBD1 (5 bases). The germline V gene encodes CDR1 SGHTA and CDR2 FQGNSA. V lost 5 bases to trimming and J lost 0 bases, with 9 bases between them. CDR3 length: 14 residues. CDR3 sequence reads: CASSQDISTDTQYF. The CDR3 bases are TGTGCCAGCAGCCAGGACATAAGCACAGATACGCAGTATTTT.

This clonotype was seen repeatedly, ten times or more. The chain uses TRBV19 and TRBJ2-2, with D tentatively TRBD1 (6 bases). With 1 base removed from V and 5 bases from J, the gap between germline ends came to 11 bases. The CDR3 is made up of 15 amino acids. Germline V gives CDR1 LNHDA, CDR2 SQIVND (reference sequence). DNA of the CDR3: TGTGCCAGTAGTATAGGGCAACAGGGAACCGGGGAGCTGTTTTTT. It yields the protein CASSIGQQGTGELFF. The full variable domain, its missing parts supplied by reference TRBV19 and TRBJ2-2, is DGGITQSPKYLFRKEGQNVTLSCEQNLNHDAMYWYRQDPGQGLRLIYYSQIVNDFQKGDIAEGYSVSREKKESFPLTVTSAQKNPTAFYLCASSIGQQGTGELFFGEGSRLTVL.

At least ten counts were recorded for this clonotype. The rearrangement joins TRBV9 to TRBJ2-3, with TRBD2 matching 11 bases. The V gene end was trimmed by 0 bases and the J gene end by 6 bases; junction bases not matched to a gene: 6. CDR3 length: 16 amino acids. The germline V gene encodes CDR1 SGDLS and CDR2 YYNGEE. The CDR3 region is CASSVGNSGGADTQYF. CDR3 DNA sequence: TGTGCCAGCAGCGTAGGAAATAGCGGGGGGGCGGATACGCAGTATTTT.

Ten or more counts support this clonotype. The V gene is TRBV9, the J gene TRBJ2-2, with TRBD2 matching over 7 bases. Germline V gives CDR1 SGDLS, CDR2 YYNGEE. V trimming: 5 bases; J trimming: 0 bases; junction bases outside the gene matches: 4. The CDR3 consists of 15 residues. The CDR3 DNA follows: TGTGCCAGCAGAACGGGACTAACGAACACCGGGGAGCTGTTTTTT. This translates into CASRTGLTNTGELFF.

Details on this clonotype: A much larger clone differs by one base, so this may be a read error. The chain recombines TRBV28 with TRBJ1-2; D is ambiguous. V gave up 7 bases and J gave up 8 bases, with 17 bases separating them. This CDR3 spans 13 amino acids. CDR1 and CDR2 from the germline V gene are MDHEN and SYDVKM. CDR3 sequence reads: CASTAARSGGYTF. CDR3 DNA sequence: TGTGCCAGCACCGCAGCGAGGTCGGGGGGCTACACCTTC.

The chain uses TRBV6-6 and TRBJ2-7, with D possibly being TRBD1 (6 bases). With 0 bases removed from V and 2 bases from J, the gap between germline ends came to 11 bases. The germline V gene has CDR1 MNHNY and CDR2 SVGAGI (reference sequence). The CDR3 runs 15 residues. The CDR3 nucleotides are TGTGCCAGCAGTTACTCGCGACAGGTGACCTACGAGCAGTACTTC. Translating gives CASSYSRQVTYEQYF.

In its sample, this clonotype was seen once. V gene TRBV12-3 or TRBV12-4 combines with J gene TRBJ2-1; no clear D gene. The CDR3 totals 13 residues. V was shortened by 1 base and J by 6 bases, with 7 bases between the two germline ends. The CDR3 spells CASSLDSPNEQFF. CDR3 sequence (DNA): TGTGCCAGCAGTTTAGACTCCCCCAATGAGCAGTTCTTC.

A word on this clonotype: One base away lies a much larger clone, so this may be a sequencing read error. The chain recombines TRBV6-1 with TRBJ1-5, with 7 bases aligning to TRBD1. V dropped 4 bases and J dropped 3; count of bases not matched to a gene: 3. The length of the CDR3 is 14 residues. Germline CDR1 is MNHNS and CDR2 is SASEGT. In nucleotides, the CDR3 is TGTGCCAGCAGTGGCGGACAGGCCAATCAGCCCCAGCATTTT. As protein: CASSGGQANQPQHF.

This clonotype has ten or more counts. The chain joins TRBV27 to TRBJ2-2; weak D call: TRBD1 (6 bases). Germline CDR1 MNHEY, CDR2 SMNVEV (reference sequence). The CDR3 runs 14 residues. V shed 4 bases and J shed 0 bases, with 6 bases lying between them. The CDR3 loop is CASSWTANTGELFF. In DNA, the CDR3 is TGTGCCAGCAGTTGGACAGCGAACACCGGGGAGCTGTTTTTT.

This clonotype was detected ten times or more. The J gene is TRBJ2-5, the V gene TRBV12-3 or TRBV12-4, with D perhaps TRBD1 (5 bases). Trimming took off 5 bases at V and 5 bases at J, with 12 bases between the two ends. The CDR3 has 13 residues. CDR3 DNA sequence: TGTGCCAGCAGTCGTAATCCAGGGGAGACCCAGTACTTC. Translating gives CASSRNPGETQYF.

The chain links TRBV10-3 to TRBJ1-6; D gene ambiguous. Germline V lookup: CDR1 ENHRY, CDR2 SYGVKD. The CDR3 length is 12 residues. Trimming took 3 bases from V and 9 from J, leaving 6 bases between them. CDR3: CAISDPRSPLHF. The CDR3 region has the DNA TGTGCCATCAGTGACCCCCGTTCACCCCTCCACTTT.

This clonotype came up many times. The rearrangement links TRBV29-1 to TRBJ2-3; D is possibly TRBD2 (7 bases). This CDR3 comprises 14 residues. Germline assignment: CDR1 SQVTM and CDR2 ANQGSEA. Deletions cut 1 base from V and 3 bases from J, with 11 bases between. CDR3 DNA sequence: TGCAGCGTTGAAGGCGGGGGCGCGACAGATACGCAGTATTTT. It translates to CSVEGGGATDTQYF.

This clonotype was seen at least ten times. The chain joins TRBV2 to TRBJ1-1; D perhaps matches TRBD1 (6 bases). Trimming stripped 7 bases from V and 1 base from J, with 16 bases between. The CDR3 is 15 residues long. Germline V lookup: CDR1 SNHLY, CDR2 FYNNEI. The CDR3 DNA reads TGTGCCAGCATCGAGGGGGGGGCCGCGAACACTGAAGCTTTCTTT. It specifies CASIEGGAANTEAFF.

This clonotype was observed many times. The chain carries TRBV28 and TRBJ2-7; 12 nucleotides align to TRBD1. The CDR3 contains 15 residues. V was pared by 4 bases and J by 6 bases, with 7 bases of the junction left unmatched. CDR1 and CDR2 (germline): MDHEN, SYDVKM. In nucleotides, the CDR3 is TGTGCCAGCAGTTCTGCCGGGACAGGGGGCACCGAGCAGTACTTC. Its protein product is CASSSAGTGGTEQYF.

This clonotype came up a few times. The V and J genes are TRBV2 and TRBJ1-1, with D hard to call. CDR1 and CDR2 from the germline V gene are SNHLY and FYNNEI. The CDR3 runs 15 residues. The V end lost 7 bases, the J end lost 1 base, and 16 bases lay between the germline ends. Written as DNA, the CDR3 is TGTGCCAGCATTAACGCTGGACGGGGGAACACTGAAGCTTTCTTT. As protein: CASINAGRGNTEAFF.

This chain links TRBV9 with TRBJ2-1, with TRBD2 matching 8 bases. Germline CDR1 reads SGDLS; CDR2 reads YYNGEE. CDR3 length: 18 amino acids. J gave up 7 bases and V 3 bases, and 18 bases lay outside the gene matches. The CDR3 loop is CASSGPGLGVERSNEQFF. DNA of the CDR3: TGTGCCAGCAGCGGCCCGGGACTAGGGGTAGAAAGGTCAAATGAGCAGTTCTTC.

This clonotype was counted ten times or more. This chain links TRBV18 with TRBJ1-1; a possible D gene is TRBD1 (6 bases). The length of the CDR3 is 16 residues. The V end lost 0 bases, the J end lost 4 bases, and 15 bases lay between the germline ends. CDR1 and CDR2 from the germline V gene are KGHSH and LQKENI. The CDR3 reads CASSPPAGVVGTEAFF. The DNA of the CDR3 is TGTGCCAGCTCACCACCGGCAGGGGTTGTGGGCACTGAAGCTTTCTTT.

This clonotype was seen ten or more times. The genes are TRBV6-6 and TRBJ2-7, with D perhaps TRBD2 (5 bases). The CDR3 sequence is 14 residues long. V lost 0 bases and J lost 4, with 10 bases in between. Germline V gene data show CDR1 as MNHNY and CDR2 as SVGAGI (reference sequence). The CDR3 region is CASSYSREWYEQYF. In DNA form, the CDR3 reads TGTGCCAGCAGTTACTCGAGGGAGTGGTACGAGCAGTACTTC.

In this sample, this clonotype turned up many times. V gene TRBV28 combines with J gene TRBJ1-5; possible D gene TRBD1, 6 bases. The V gene's germline CDR1 is MDHEN and CDR2 SYDVKM. The CDR3 is 15 residues long. Trimming removed 7 bases at V and 6 bases at J, with 19 bases between. The CDR3: CASNEHGGAAQPQHF. The CDR3 DNA reads as TGTGCCAGCAACGAACATGGGGGCGCGGCTCAGCCCCAGCATTTT.

The rearrangement uses TRBV9 and TRBJ1-5; no reliable D call. CDR3 length equals 13 residues. The V end lost 0 bases, the J end lost 9 bases, and 10 bases lay between the germline ends. Germline CDR1 SGDLS, CDR2 YYNGEE. The CDR3 protein is CASSVDWGGPQHF. CDR3 sequence (DNA): TGTGCCAGCAGCGTAGATTGGGGAGGGCCCCAGCATTTT.